This T cell receptor beta chain was retrieved from a study of long-term antiretroviral therapy in people with HIV (dated by TCRdb to 2021 to 2024). The study in broad terms: The earliest samples were collected roughly a decade before the 2015 WHO recommendation for immediate ART, at a time when ART was usually postponed until CD4 counts fell. This retrospective serial study examined whether starting ART and sustained HIV suppression were associated with changes in the composition and diversity of the TRB repertoire in peripheral blood. From some 30 adults with confirmed HIV infection, the cohort provided 192 cryopreserved PBMC samples, gathered serially across a mean of around six years (range 1-12). Of the roughly 32 participants with HIV, approximately 11 were female. Test extractions of a monoclonal T-cell line alongside 33 polyclonal samples showed no cross-contamination during QIAcube processing.

The CDR3, cysteine through phenylalanine, is 16 amino acids long. This entry keeps only the CDR3 DNA: 48 bases, framed from base 1. Clipping removes 3 bases from V and 0 bases from J, with 7 as the unmatched junction base count. From a lookup of the germline V gene, CDR1 and CDR2 are SGHVS and FQNEAQ. The immunoSEQ hsTCRB v3.0 assay was used at survey level resolution for TRB variable region sequencing. The target sequencing depth for TRB was about 40,000-55,000 T-cell genomes per sample. Pooled TRB libraries were sequenced on an Illumina MiSeq with a v3 150-cycle kit. In the paper's pipeline: Repertoire analysis was run in R within a reproducible Nextflow workflow that covered QC, data transformation and analysis. Custom analyses were implemented in LymphoSeq2, an R package for AIRR-Seq data exploration. A handful of samples that yielded fewer than 5000 total TRB sequences were excluded, so that around 190 HIV repertoires were analyzed. Among the roughly 190 retained HIV repertoires, some 57 were collected before ART initiation and over 120 were collected after ART initiation. Each repertoire was downsampled to 5000 TRB nucleotide sequences, and summary statistics were averaged across 100 downsampling iterations. Only TRB sequences with CDR3 regions of at least seven amino acids were retained for analysis. A Shannon entropy-derived clonality score and the Gini coefficient were used to measure diversity. In repertoire networks, the top 5000 CDR3 amino acid sequences were linked whenever an edit distance of one separated two sequences. For TRB CDR3 amino acid sequences, antigen specificity groups and MHC restriction were predicted with GLIPH2. Known CMV, EBV, HIV or tissue antigen associations were flagged by matching CDR3 amino acid sequences against VDJdb and McPAS-TCR. Pre-ART, post-ART and control groups were compared with Wilcoxon signed-rank tests and Holm-Bonferroni correction. TCRdb carries this immuneACCESS record with in-frame sequences only. Its versions omit some clonotypes, under half of them owing to an unresolved V gene in the studies checked, with the rest unexplained. V and J calls and clone size are given by that table; D and trimming were obtained from the DNA. Within this sample are around 21,000 clones, with approximately 88% of them counted one time only. The ten largest account for more than 3.5% of the sample.

For this clone: Its antigen is not yet known. The input lacks base qualities; no much larger clone sits a single base away.

Overall results and qualifications from the work: Owing to limited PBMC availability, only the TCR beta chain was sequenced, without alpha chain pairing. Starting ART was linked to a significant rise in TRB diversity, yet even with long-term ART the diversity remained significantly lower than in transplant donor controls. Inferences about post-ART repertoire changes were limited because no data were available on ART adherence, viral resistance or therapy changes. Because pre-ART samples had limited cell numbers, unsorted PBMC were profiled rather than sorted CD4+ and CD8+ T cells. Expanded TRB clones identified before ART initiation dominated the repertoire at all time points, although this dominance fluctuated and declined in many PLHIV after ART. The samples were dated from about 2003 to 2017, and the ART regimens that were used may be less effective than current ART regimens. HIV repertoires had narrower CDR3 length ranges than controls, and the network structure suggested an antigen-experienced repertoire that shifted only slightly toward naive after ART.

Participants were included only if at least one PBMC sample before ART initiation and at least two post-ART samples were available. All participants with HIV were treated in the United States of America. Cryopreserved samples of 1-10 million PBMC were thawed and washed before DNA extraction. At the time of the earliest PBMC sample for each participant with HIV, ages ranged from roughly 23 to 55 years. PBMC samples from each participant spanned 1-4 timepoints before ART initiation and 2-8 timepoints after ART initiation, with a median of 7 samples. Serial HIV viral load, CD4+ T-cell count, ART history and demographic data were obtained for every participant. Genomic DNA was extracted from unsorted PBMC with a Qiagen kit on a QIAcube, processed in batches of 12 samples.

Recombination linked TRBV7-8 to TRBJ2-7, with TRBD2 matching 8 junction bases. The sample was unsorted PBMCs, taken 2.1 years after starting antiretroviral therapy. The TCR sequence derives from a man aged 18 to 30 with HIV. The CDR3 has the sequence CASSLRRREVSYEQYF. In nucleotides, the sequence is TGTGCCAGCAGCTTGCGGCGGCGGGAGGTCTCCTACGAGCAGTACTTC.